This T cell receptor beta chain appears in the sequencing data of a study of T cell responses to AZD1222 COVID-19 vaccine. The study, taken as a whole, reports: Nearly half of spike-specific TCRs reportedly go after variant regions that carry no mutations. CD4 TCRs associated with vaccination spanned spike, dominating at 160-218 and 743-854.

The CDR3 spans 14 residues. Trimming shortened V by 3 bases and J by 4 bases, and 11 bases separated the two germline ends. Germline V gene lookup returns CDR1 SGDLS and CDR2 YYNGEE. In the case of this clone: Its antigen is still unknown.

Using immunoSEQ multiplex PCR, the repertoire was profiled, and TCRdb retains in-frame clones only, with some absent. This sample yields about 120,000 clones, of which approximately 93% are seen a single time; 2.9% belongs to the top ten. The sequencing used peripheral blood, collected on day 0 of AZD1222 vaccination. The rearrangement joins TRBV9 to TRBJ1-3; no reliable D call. The receptor's source is an adult in good health. As DNA, the CDR3 is TGTGCCAGCAGCGGGCGGACTTTCGGAAACACCATATATTTT. It is translated as CASSGRTFGNTIYF.